The clone carrying this T cell receptor (beta chain) was detected a few times. As for the donors, each was a healthy bone marrow donor. V dropped 3 bases and J dropped 5 bases, with 13 bases sitting between them. There are 14 residues in the CDR3. Germline V gives CDR1 KGHSH, CDR2 LQKENI. The data were obtained in a study of cytomegalovirus exposure and HLA in healthy donors. With 60 Vbeta and 13 Jbeta primers, the PCR was carried out. Clones were sequenced by immunoSEQ multiplex PCR, and TCRdb holds only the in-frame ones, with some missing. The table has around 100,000 clones, 65% to 85% seen once. The TCR sequence derives from a man aged 45-60 years in good health and CMV-seropositive. Sequencing was performed on PBMCs. V is TRBV18 and J is TRBJ1-1; D not certain. As DNA, the CDR3 is TGTGCCAGCTCACCTTCGGGGAGGAGGACTGAAGCTTTCTTT. Residues: CASSPSGRRTEAFF.